The rows below give T cell receptor beta chains drawn from one sample of a study of blood T cell repertoires in COVID-19. The assay was immunoSEQ multiplex PCR, and TCRdb's table has in-frame clones only and misses some. The table lists 200,000 to 250,000 clones, approximately 86% of them singletons. Sequences were obtained from PBMCs or T cells enriched from blood (not recorded which). These receptors all come from a woman aged 25-40 years with acute COVID-19. CDR3s include the opening cysteine and the closing phenylalanine or tryptophan. Each record gives: clone size, J gene, V gene, D gene, CDR3 protein, CDR3 DNA. A D gene is named only where the DNA matches it firmly. Not every row has a clone size; where given, it reads once, few, many or a size class.

clone_size: .; j_call: TRBJ2-3; v_call: TRBV6-2/TRBV6-3; d_call: .; cdr3_aa: CASSYLVGDSTDTQYF; cdr3_nt: TGTGCCAGCAGTTACTTGGTGGGAGATAGCACAGATACGCAGTATTTT
clone_size: .; j_call: TRBJ1-1; v_call: TRBV7-8; d_call: .; cdr3_aa: CASSSLVLNTEAFF; cdr3_nt: TGTGCCAGCAGCTCCCTAGTCTTGAACACTGAAGCTTTCTTT
clone_size: .; j_call: TRBJ1-3; v_call: TRBV4-1; d_call: .; cdr3_aa: CASSQGRGVSSGNTIYF; cdr3_nt: TGCGCCAGCAGCCAGGGGAGGGGGGTTAGCTCTGGAAACACCATATATTTT
clone_size: .; j_call: TRBJ1-2; v_call: TRBV2; d_call: .; cdr3_aa: CASGGADYGYTF; cdr3_nt: TGTGCCAGCGGCGGGGCGGACTATGGCTACACCTTC
clone_size: .; j_call: TRBJ2-7; v_call: TRBV18; d_call: TRBD2; cdr3_aa: CASSPPRAGGDEQYF; cdr3_nt: TGTGCCAGCTCACCTCCAAGAGCGGGGGGTGACGAGCAGTACTTC
clone_size: .; j_call: TRBJ1-4; v_call: TRBV13; d_call: .; cdr3_aa: CASSLAGKGGTEKLFF; cdr3_nt: TGTGCCAGCAGCTTAGCTGGGAAAGGAGGCACTGAAAAACTGTTTTTT
clone_size: .; j_call: TRBJ2-5; v_call: TRBV29-1; d_call: .; cdr3_aa: CSVVDFRETQYF; cdr3_nt: TGCAGCGTTGTCGACTTCCGAGAGACCCAGTACTTC
clone_size: few; j_call: TRBJ1-2; v_call: TRBV14; d_call: TRBD1; cdr3_aa: CASSQPGDSYGYTF; cdr3_nt: TGTGCCAGCAGCCAACCCGGGGACAGCTATGGCTACACCTTC
clone_size: .; j_call: TRBJ1-5; v_call: TRBV2; d_call: .; cdr3_aa: CASSEGVWQPQHF; cdr3_nt: TGTGCCAGCAGCGAGGGTGTGTGGCAGCCCCAGCATTTT
clone_size: .; j_call: TRBJ1-1; v_call: TRBV6-5; d_call: .; cdr3_aa: CASSPHWRVNTEAFF; cdr3_nt: TGTGCCAGCAGTCCCCATTGGAGAGTGAATACTGAAGCTTTCTTT
clone_size: .; j_call: TRBJ2-5; v_call: TRBV7-2; d_call: .; cdr3_aa: CASSLYRVRETQYF; cdr3_nt: TGTGCCAGCAGCCTATACAGGGTTCGGGAGACCCAGTACTTC
clone_size: .; j_call: TRBJ2-1; v_call: TRBV12-5; d_call: .; cdr3_aa: CASGLMTNRVFKNEQFF; cdr3_nt: TGTGCTAGTGGGCTTATGACAAACAGGGTCTTCAAGAATGAGCAGTTCTTC
clone_size: many; j_call: TRBJ1-1; v_call: TRBV18; d_call: TRBD1; cdr3_aa: CASSPRQGVNTEAFF; cdr3_nt: TGTGCCAGCTCACCCAGACAGGGGGTGAACACTGAAGCTTTCTTT
clone_size: .; j_call: TRBJ1-1; v_call: TRBV6-2/TRBV6-3; d_call: .; cdr3_aa: CASSYEGGARNTEAFF; cdr3_nt: TGTGCCAGCAGTTACGAAGGGGGGGCGAGGAACACTGAAGCTTTCTTT
clone_size: .; j_call: TRBJ1-4; v_call: TRBV5-1; d_call: .; cdr3_aa: CASSDSLGATNEKLFF; cdr3_nt: TGCGCCAGCAGCGACTCCCTAGGGGCAACTAATGAAAAACTGTTTTTT
clone_size: .; j_call: TRBJ2-5; v_call: TRBV19; d_call: TRBD2; cdr3_aa: CASKTSATETQYF; cdr3_nt: TGTGCCAGTAAGACTAGCGCGACAGAGACCCAGTACTTC
clone_size: .; j_call: TRBJ1-2; v_call: TRBV3-1/TRBV3-2; d_call: TRBD1; cdr3_aa: CASSQRAGQGLGGYTF; cdr3_nt: TGTGCCAGCAGCCAACGGGCGGGACAGGGGTTGGGTGGCTACACCTTC
clone_size: .; j_call: TRBJ1-3; v_call: TRBV19; d_call: TRBD1; cdr3_aa: CASRPGQGSHTIYF; cdr3_nt: TGTGCCAGTAGGCCGGGACAGGGGAGTCACACCATATATTTT
clone_size: .; j_call: TRBJ2-7; v_call: TRBV6-2/TRBV6-3; d_call: .; cdr3_aa: CASSRDTYEQYF; cdr3_nt: TGTGCCAGCAGTCGCGACACCTACGAGCAGTACTTC
clone_size: .; j_call: TRBJ1-1; v_call: TRBV7-9; d_call: TRBD1; cdr3_aa: CASSLVGDRGNTEAFF; cdr3_nt: TGTGCCAGCAGCTTAGTAGGGGACAGGGGGAACACTGAAGCTTTCTTT
clone_size: .; j_call: TRBJ2-4; v_call: TRBV25-1; d_call: TRBD1; cdr3_aa: CASSESGTGEAKNIQYF; cdr3_nt: TGTGCCAGCAGTGAATCCGGGACAGGGGAAGCCAAAAACATTCAGTACTTC
clone_size: .; j_call: TRBJ1-2; v_call: TRBV25-1; d_call: .; cdr3_aa: CASGLPGARGYTF; cdr3_nt: TGTGCCAGCGGATTGCCTGGGGCTAGGGGCTACACCTTC
clone_size: .; j_call: TRBJ1-4; v_call: TRBV13; d_call: .; cdr3_aa: CASSLEGGANEKLFF; cdr3_nt: TGTGCCAGCAGCTTAGAGGGAGGGGCTAATGAAAAACTGTTTTTT
clone_size: .; j_call: TRBJ1-2; v_call: TRBV6-5; d_call: TRBD1; cdr3_aa: CASSPGTAGGYTF; cdr3_nt: TGTGCCAGCAGTCCAGGGACAGCGGGCGGCTACACCTTC
clone_size: .; j_call: TRBJ1-1; v_call: TRBV30; d_call: .; cdr3_aa: CAWNIDPRGGEAFF; cdr3_nt: TGTGCCTGGAACATTGACCCCAGGGGTGGTGAAGCTTTCTTT
clone_size: .; j_call: TRBJ1-1; v_call: TRBV6-1; d_call: .; cdr3_aa: CASSDRQWTEAFF; cdr3_nt: TGTGCCAGCAGTGATCGACAGTGGACTGAAGCTTTCTTT
clone_size: .; j_call: TRBJ2-3; v_call: TRBV19; d_call: TRBD2; cdr3_aa: CASSIDGGSRNTQYF; cdr3_nt: TGTGCCAGTAGTATAGATGGCGGGAGCAGGAATACGCAGTATTTT
clone_size: .; j_call: TRBJ1-2; v_call: TRBV4-1; d_call: .; cdr3_aa: CASSQDIPDGYTF; cdr3_nt: TGCGCCAGCAGCCAAGATATCCCGGATGGCTACACCTTC
clone_size: once; j_call: TRBJ1-1; v_call: TRBV10-3; d_call: .; cdr3_aa: CAISAMGRDTEAFF; cdr3_nt: TGTGCCATCAGTGCCATGGGGCGCGACACTGAAGCTTTCTTT
clone_size: .; j_call: TRBJ1-6; v_call: TRBV10-3; d_call: .; cdr3_aa: CAIRDTASSYNSPLHF; cdr3_nt: TGTGCCATCAGGGACACAGCGAGCTCCTATAATTCACCCCTCCACTTT
clone_size: few; j_call: TRBJ1-1; v_call: TRBV6-2/TRBV6-3; d_call: TRBD1; cdr3_aa: CASSYGIRDRPQEGTEAFF; cdr3_nt: TGTGCCAGCAGTTACGGGATCCGGGACAGGCCCCAGGAGGGCACTGAAGCTTTCTTT
clone_size: .; j_call: TRBJ1-1; v_call: TRBV29-1; d_call: .; cdr3_aa: CSVEGSTANTEAFF; cdr3_nt: TGCAGCGTGGAAGGATCTACAGCTAACACTGAAGCTTTCTTT
clone_size: few; j_call: TRBJ2-7; v_call: TRBV7-2; d_call: TRBD1; cdr3_aa: CASSLAWDRGRRNEQYF; cdr3_nt: TGTGCCAGCAGCTTAGCGTGGGACAGGGGGCGCCGGAACGAGCAGTACTTC
clone_size: .; j_call: TRBJ2-2; v_call: TRBV19; d_call: .; cdr3_aa: CAGQGFGDGELFF; cdr3_nt: TGTGCCGGCCAGGGTTTTGGTGACGGGGAGCTGTTTTTT
clone_size: many; j_call: TRBJ2-3; v_call: TRBV6-4; d_call: .; cdr3_aa: CASSPGREADTQYF; cdr3_nt: TGTGCCAGCAGCCCGGGCAGGGAGGCAGATACGCAGTATTTT